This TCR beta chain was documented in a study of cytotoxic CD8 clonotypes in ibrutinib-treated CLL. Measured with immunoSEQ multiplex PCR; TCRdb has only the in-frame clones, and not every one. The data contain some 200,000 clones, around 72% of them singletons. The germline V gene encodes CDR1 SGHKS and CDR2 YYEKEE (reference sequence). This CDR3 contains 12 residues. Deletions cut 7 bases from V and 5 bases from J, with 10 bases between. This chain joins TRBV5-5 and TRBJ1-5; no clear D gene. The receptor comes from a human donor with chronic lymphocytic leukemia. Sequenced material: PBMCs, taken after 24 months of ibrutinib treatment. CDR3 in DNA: TGTGCCAGCGGTCTTAATGATCAGCCCCAGCATTTT. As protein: CASGLNDQPQHF.